This T cell receptor (beta chain) originates from a study of control samples from healthy donors and cancer patients. Measured with immunoSEQ multiplex PCR; TCRdb has only the in-frame clones, and not every one. The data show roughly 170,000 clones, roughly 91% seen once. Looked up from germline, CDR1 is LNHDA and CDR2 is SQIVND (reference sequence). The CDR3 length is 14 residues. With 3 bases removed from V and 4 bases from J, the gap between germline ends came to 12 bases. This sequence originates from a man between 18 and 35 years old in good health. The chain has TRBV19 and TRBJ2-5; D uncertain. The sample was blood. The CDR3 is CASSIGLHGETQYF. In DNA form, the CDR3 reads TGTGCCAGTAGTATCGGCCTCCATGGAGAGACCCAGTACTTC.